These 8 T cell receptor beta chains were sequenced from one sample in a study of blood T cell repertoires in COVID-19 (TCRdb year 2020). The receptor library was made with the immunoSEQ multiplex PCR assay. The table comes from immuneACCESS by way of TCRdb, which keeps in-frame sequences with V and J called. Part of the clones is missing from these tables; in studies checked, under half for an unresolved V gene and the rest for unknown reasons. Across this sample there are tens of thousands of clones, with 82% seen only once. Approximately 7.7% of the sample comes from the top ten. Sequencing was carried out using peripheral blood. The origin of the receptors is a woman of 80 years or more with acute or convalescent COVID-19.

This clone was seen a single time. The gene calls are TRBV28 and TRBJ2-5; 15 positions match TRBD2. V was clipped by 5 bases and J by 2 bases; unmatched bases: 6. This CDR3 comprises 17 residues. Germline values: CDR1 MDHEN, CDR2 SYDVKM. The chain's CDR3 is CASSGLAGGRNQETQYF. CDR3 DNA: TGTGCCAGCAGTGGACTAGCGGGGGGGAGGAATCAAGAGACCCAGTACTTC.

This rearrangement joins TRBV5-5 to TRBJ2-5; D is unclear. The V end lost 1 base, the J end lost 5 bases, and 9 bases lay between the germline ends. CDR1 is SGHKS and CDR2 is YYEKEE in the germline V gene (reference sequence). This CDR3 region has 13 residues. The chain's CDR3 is CASSLIIGETQYF. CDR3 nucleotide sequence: TGTGCCAGCAGCTTGATCATCGGTGAGACCCAGTACTTC.

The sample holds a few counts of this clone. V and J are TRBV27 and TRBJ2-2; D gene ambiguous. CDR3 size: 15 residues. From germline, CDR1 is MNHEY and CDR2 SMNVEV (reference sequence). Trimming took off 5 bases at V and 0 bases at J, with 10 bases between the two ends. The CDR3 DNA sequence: TGTGCCAGCAGTCCTTTCCGGTCGAACACCGGGGAGCTGTTTTTT. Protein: CASSPFRSNTGELFF.

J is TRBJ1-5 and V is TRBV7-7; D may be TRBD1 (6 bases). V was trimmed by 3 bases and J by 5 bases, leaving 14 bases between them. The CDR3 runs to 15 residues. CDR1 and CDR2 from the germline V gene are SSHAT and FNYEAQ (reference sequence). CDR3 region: CASSLITGQDQPQHF. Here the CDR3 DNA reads TGTGCCAGCAGCTTGATCACAGGGCAGGATCAGCCCCAGCATTTT.

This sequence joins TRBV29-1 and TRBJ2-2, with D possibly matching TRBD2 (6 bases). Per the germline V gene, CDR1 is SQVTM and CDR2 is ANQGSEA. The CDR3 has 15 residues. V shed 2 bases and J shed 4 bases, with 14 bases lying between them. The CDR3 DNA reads TGCAGCGTTGAACCTAGCGCAGGTGGCACCGGGGAGCTGTTTTTT. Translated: CSVEPSAGGTGELFF.

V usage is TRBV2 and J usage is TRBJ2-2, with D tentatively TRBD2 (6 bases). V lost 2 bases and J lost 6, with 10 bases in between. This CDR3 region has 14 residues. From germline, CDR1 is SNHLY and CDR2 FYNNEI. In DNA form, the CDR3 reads TGTGCCAGCAGTGAAACCGGGAGTCCCGGGGAGCTGTTTTTT. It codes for CASSETGSPGELFF.

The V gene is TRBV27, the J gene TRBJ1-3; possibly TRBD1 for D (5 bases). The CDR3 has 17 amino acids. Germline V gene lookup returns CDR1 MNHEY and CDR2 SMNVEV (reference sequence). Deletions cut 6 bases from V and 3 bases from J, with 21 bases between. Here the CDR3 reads CASSPTVPGGSGNTIYF. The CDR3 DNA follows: TGTGCCAGCAGCCCTACGGTTCCGGGGGGGAGTGGAAACACCATATATTTT.

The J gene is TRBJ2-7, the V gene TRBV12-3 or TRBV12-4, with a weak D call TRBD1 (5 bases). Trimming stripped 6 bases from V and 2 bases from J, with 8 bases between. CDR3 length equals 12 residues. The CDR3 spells CASSRDTYEQYF. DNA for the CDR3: TGTGCCAGCAGCAGGGATACCTACGAGCAGTACTTC.